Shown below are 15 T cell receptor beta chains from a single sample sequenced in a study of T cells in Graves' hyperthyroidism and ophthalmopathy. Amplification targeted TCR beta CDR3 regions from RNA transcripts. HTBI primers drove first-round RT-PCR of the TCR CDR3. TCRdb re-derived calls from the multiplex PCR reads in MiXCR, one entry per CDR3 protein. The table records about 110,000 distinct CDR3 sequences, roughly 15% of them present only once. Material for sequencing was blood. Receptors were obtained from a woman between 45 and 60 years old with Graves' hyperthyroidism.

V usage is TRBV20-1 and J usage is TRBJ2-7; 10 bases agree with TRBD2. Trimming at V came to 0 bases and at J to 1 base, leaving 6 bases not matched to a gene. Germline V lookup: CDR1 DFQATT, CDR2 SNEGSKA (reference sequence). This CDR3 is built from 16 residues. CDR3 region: CSAREGLTSGSYEQYF. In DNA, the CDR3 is TGCAGTGCTAGAGAGGGGTTGACTAGCGGGTCCTACGAGCAGTACTTC.

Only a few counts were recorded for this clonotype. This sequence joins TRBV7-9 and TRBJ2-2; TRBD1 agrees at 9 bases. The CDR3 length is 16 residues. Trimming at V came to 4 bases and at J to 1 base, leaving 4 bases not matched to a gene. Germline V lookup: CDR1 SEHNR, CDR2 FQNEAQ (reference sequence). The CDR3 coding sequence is TGTGCCAGCAGCTCTCCGGGACAGGGGAACACCGGGGAGCTGTTTTTT. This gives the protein CASSSPGQGNTGELFF. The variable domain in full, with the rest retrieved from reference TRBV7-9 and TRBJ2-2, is DTGVSQNPRHKITKRGQNVTFRCDPISEHNRLYWYRQTLGQGPEFLTYFQNEAQLEKSRLLSDRFSAERPKGSFSTLEIQRTEQGDSAMYLCASSSPGQGNTGELFFGEGSRLTVL.

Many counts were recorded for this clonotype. The CDR3 DNA is TGTGCCAGCAGTCGAGTGGGGGATAGCAATCAGCCCCAGCATTTT. Its translation is CASSRVGDSNQPQHF. This chain joins TRBV9 and TRBJ1-5, with a tentative D call TRBD1 (5 bases). CDR1 and CDR2 from the germline V gene are SGDLS and YYNGEE. CDR3 length: 15 amino acids. Trimming pared 5 bases from V and 0 bases from J, leaving 12 bases between.

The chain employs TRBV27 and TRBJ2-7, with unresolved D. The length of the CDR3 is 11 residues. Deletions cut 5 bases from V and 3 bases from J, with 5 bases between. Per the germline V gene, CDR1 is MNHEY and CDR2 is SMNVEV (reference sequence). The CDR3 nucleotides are TGTGCCAGCAGTAACTTCTACGAGCAGTACTTC. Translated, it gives CASSNFYEQYF.

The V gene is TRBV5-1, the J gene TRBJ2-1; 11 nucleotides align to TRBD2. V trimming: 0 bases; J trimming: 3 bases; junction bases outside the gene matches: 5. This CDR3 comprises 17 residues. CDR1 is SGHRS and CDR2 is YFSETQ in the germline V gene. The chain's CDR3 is CASSLVLAGGLYNEQFF. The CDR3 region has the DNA TGCGCCAGCAGCTTGGTTCTAGCGGGAGGTCTCTACAATGAGCAGTTCTTC.

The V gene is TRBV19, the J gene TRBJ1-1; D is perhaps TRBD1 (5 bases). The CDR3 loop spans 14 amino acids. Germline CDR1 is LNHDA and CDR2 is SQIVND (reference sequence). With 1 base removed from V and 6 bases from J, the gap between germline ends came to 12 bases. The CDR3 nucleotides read TGTGCCAGTAGTATAGGCGGGGCCAGCGCTGAAGCTTTCTTT. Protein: CASSIGGASAEAFF.

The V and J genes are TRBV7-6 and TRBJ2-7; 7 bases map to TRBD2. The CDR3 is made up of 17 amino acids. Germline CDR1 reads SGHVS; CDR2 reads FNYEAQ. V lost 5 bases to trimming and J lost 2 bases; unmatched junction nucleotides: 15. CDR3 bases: TGTGCCAGCAGCCGATTAGGGCTGGCGGGAGTTACCTACGAGCAGTACTTC. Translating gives CASSRLGLAGVTYEQYF.

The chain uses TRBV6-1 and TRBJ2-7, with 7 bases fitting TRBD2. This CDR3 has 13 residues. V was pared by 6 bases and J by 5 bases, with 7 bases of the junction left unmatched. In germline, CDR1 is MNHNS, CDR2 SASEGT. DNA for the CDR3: TGTGCCAGCAGCGGGGAGGGGAGGAACGAGCAGTACGTC. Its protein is CASSGEGRNEQYV.

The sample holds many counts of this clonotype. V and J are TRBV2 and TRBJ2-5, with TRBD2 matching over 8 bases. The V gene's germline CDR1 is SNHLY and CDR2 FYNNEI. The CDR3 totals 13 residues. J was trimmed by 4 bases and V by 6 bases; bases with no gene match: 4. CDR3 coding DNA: TGTGCCAGCAGCCTTGGACTAGCAGAGACCCAGTACTTC. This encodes CASSLGLAETQYF. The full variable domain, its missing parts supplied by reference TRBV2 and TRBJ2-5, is EPEVTQTPSHQVTQMGQEVILRCVPISNHLYFYWYRQILGQKVEFLVSFYNNEISEKSEIFDDQFSVERPDGSNFTLKIRSTKLEDSAMYFCASSLGLAETQYFGPGTRLLVL.

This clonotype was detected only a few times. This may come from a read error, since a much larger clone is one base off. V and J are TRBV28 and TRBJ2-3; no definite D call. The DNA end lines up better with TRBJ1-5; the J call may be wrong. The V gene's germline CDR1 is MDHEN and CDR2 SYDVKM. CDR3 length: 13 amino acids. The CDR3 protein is CASSPYRTDTQHF. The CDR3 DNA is TGTGCCAGCAGTCCCTACCGCACAGATACGCAGCATTTT.

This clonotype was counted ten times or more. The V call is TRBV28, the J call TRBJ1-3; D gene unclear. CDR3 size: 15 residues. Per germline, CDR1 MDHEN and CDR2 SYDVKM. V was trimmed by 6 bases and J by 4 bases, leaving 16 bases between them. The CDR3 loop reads CASRLAGLGGNTIYF. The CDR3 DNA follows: TGTGCCAGCAGGCTTGCTGGGCTCGGAGGAAACACCATATATTTT. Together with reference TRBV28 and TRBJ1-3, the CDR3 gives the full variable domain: DVKVTQSSRYLVKRTGEKVFLECVQDMDHENMFWYRQDPGLGLRLIYFSYDVKMKEKGDIPEGYSVSREKKERFSLILESASTNQTSMYLCASRLAGLGGNTIYFGEGSWLTVV.

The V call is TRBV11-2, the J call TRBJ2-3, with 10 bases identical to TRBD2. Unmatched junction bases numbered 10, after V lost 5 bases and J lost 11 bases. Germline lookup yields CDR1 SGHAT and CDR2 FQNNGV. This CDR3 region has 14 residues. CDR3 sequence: CASSPRLAGAMQYF. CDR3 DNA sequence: TGTGCCAGCAGCCCCCGGCTAGCGGGAGCTATGCAGTATTTT.

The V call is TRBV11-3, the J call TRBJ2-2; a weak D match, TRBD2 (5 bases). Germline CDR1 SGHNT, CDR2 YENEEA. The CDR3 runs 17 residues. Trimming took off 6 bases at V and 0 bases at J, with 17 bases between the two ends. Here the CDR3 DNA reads TGTGCCAGCAGGTCCGGTGATTGGGAGCCGAACACCGGGGAGCTGTTTTTT. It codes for CASRSGDWEPNTGELFF.

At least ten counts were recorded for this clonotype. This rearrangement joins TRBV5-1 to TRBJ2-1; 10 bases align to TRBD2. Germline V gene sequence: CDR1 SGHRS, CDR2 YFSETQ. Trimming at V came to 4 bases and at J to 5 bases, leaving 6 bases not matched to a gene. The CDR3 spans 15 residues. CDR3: CASSPLAGADNEQFF. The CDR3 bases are TGCGCCAGCAGCCCTCTAGCGGGAGCTGACAATGAGCAGTTCTTC.

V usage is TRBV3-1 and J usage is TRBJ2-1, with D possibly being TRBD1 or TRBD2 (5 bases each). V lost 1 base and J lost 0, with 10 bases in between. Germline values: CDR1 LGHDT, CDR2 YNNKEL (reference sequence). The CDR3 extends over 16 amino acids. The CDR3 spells CASSQAGPSSYNEQFF. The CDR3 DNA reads TGTGCCAGCAGCCAAGCGGGACCGAGCTCCTACAATGAGCAGTTCTTC.